This is a list of T cell receptor beta chains from one sample in a study of early T cells in non-severe SARS-CoV-2 infection. TCRdb re-derived calls from the 5' RACE reads in MiXCR, one entry per CDR3 protein. Of under 60,000 distinct CDR3 sequences listed, over 10% were seen once; the top ten hold roughly 10%. The specimen was whole blood. The origin of the receptors is an adult who was a healthcare worker with PCR-confirmed SARS-CoV-2 infection or an uninfected control (not recorded which). Each CDR3 is given with its conserved first and last residue. A D gene is named only where the DNA matches it firmly. Some rows mark clone size as missing; the rest say once, few, many or name a class of expanded clone.

D gene,clone size,J gene,V gene,CDR3 length,CDR3 DNA,CDR3 protein
TRBD1,.,TRBJ2-3,TRBV10-2,16,TGCGCCAGCCCTCCTACCCGGGACAGTGACACAGATACGCAGTATTTT,CASPPTRDSDTDTQYF
.,.,TRBJ2-2,TRBV2,15,TGTGCCAGCAGTGTGGAAGGGGCGAACACCGGGGAGCTGTTTTTT,CASSVEGANTGELFF
.,few,TRBJ2-1,TRBV3-1,15,TGTGCCAGCAGCCAAGATCACCAGTACGATAATGAGCAGTTCTTC,CASSQDHQYDNEQFF
TRBD2,many,TRBJ2-5,TRBV6-5,17,TGTGCCAGCATCCTATCAGATAGCGGGAGTTCGCTAGAGACCCAGTACTTC,CASILSDSGSSLETQYF
TRBD1,.,TRBJ1-2,TRBV5-1,14,TGCGCCAGCAGCGCATTGACAGGGAACTATGGCTACACCTTC,CASSALTGNYGYTF
.,many,TRBJ2-7,TRBV11-2,16,TGTGCCAGCAGCTCCTACCCCACGGGACTCAACTACGAGCAGTACTTC,CASSSYPTGLNYEQYF
.,.,TRBJ2-2,TRBV5-1,14,TGCGCCAGCAGCTTGTCCAGCTACACCGGGGAGCTGTTTTTT,CASSLSSYTGELFF
TRBD1,few,TRBJ2-5,TRBV7-2,15,TGTGCCAGCAGCTTGACCGGGACAGAGACAGAGACCCAGTACTTC,CASSLTGTETETQYF
.,many,TRBJ1-1,TRBV12-3/TRBV12-4,14,TGTGCCAGCAGTTTGAGGAGGGCGAACACTGAAGCTTTCTTT,CASSLRRANTEAFF
TRBD1,.,TRBJ1-4,TRBV20-1,13,TGCAGTGCTAGGGGACAGGGGAGGAAAAAACTGTTTTTT,CSARGQGRKKLFF
.,many,TRBJ2-2,TRBV9,13,TGTGCCAGCAGTGCAACAATCACCGGGGAGCTGTTTTTT,CASSATITGELFF
TRBD2,many,TRBJ2-3,TRBV24-1,15,TGTGCCACCAGTGATCTAGCGGGCAGCACAGATACGCAGTATTTT,CATSDLAGSTDTQYF
TRBD1,.,TRBJ1-2,TRBV29-1,14,TGCAGCGTCGAACCGTGGGGACAGAGCTATGGCTACACCTTC,CSVEPWGQSYGYTF
.,few,TRBJ1-3,TRBV7-9,14,TGTGCCAGCAGCCGGACTGACTCTGGAAACACCATATATTTT,CASSRTDSGNTIYF
.,.,TRBJ1-6,TRBV20-1,12,TGCAGTGCTAGTGTTGGAAGGCTCGCCCTCCACTTT,CSASVGRLALHF
.,.,TRBJ2-5,TRBV6-2/TRBV6-3,11,TGTGCCAGCAGTTTAGGACCGGGGCAGTACTTC,CASSLGPGQYF
TRBD1,few,TRBJ1-5,TRBV28,15,TGTGCCAGCAGTGGGACAGGGAGGGCCAATCAGCCCCAGCATTTT,CASSGTGRANQPQHF
TRBD1,.,TRBJ1-2,TRBV29-1,12,TGCAGCGTGGAGGACAGGGCGTATGGCTACACCTTC,CSVEDRAYGYTF
.,many,TRBJ1-6,TRBV2,19,TGTGCCAGCGCCCGCCGCAACGCTAGGCCCGGCAGGGATAATTCACCCCTCCACTTT,CASARRNARPGRDNSPLHF
.,.,TRBJ1-2,TRBV7-9,14,TGTGCCAGCAGCTTCCCGGCAGAGAACTATGGCTACACCTTC,CASSFPAENYGYTF
.,few,TRBJ2-1,TRBV7-3,16,TGTGCCAGCAGCCCTAGAGCTAGAGTTTCCTACAATGAGCAGTTCTTC,CASSPRARVSYNEQFF
.,few,TRBJ1-1,TRBV10-3,13,TGTGCCATCAGCGGGGACCTGAACACTGAAGCTTTCTTT,CAISGDLNTEAFF
TRBD2,few,TRBJ2-3,TRBV5-1,18,TGCGCCAGCAGCTTGGCCCCGGCTAGCGGGACCCGCACAGATACGCAGTATTTT,CASSLAPASGTRTDTQYF
.,many,TRBJ1-1,TRBV9,13,TGTGCCAGCAGCCCCGACAGTTACACTGAAGCTTTCTTT,CASSPDSYTEAFF
.,many,TRBJ1-3,TRBV29-1,14,TGCAGCGTTGGGGACTTCCCCTTAAGAGACACCATATATTTT,CSVGDFPLRDTIYF
TRBD2,few,TRBJ2-1,TRBV5-4,15,TGTGCCAGCAGCCACCCGACTAGCCACTACAATGAGCAGTTCTTC,CASSHPTSHYNEQFF
.,many,TRBJ2-6,TRBV7-2,16,TGTGCCAGCAGCTTAGAATTGGTCTCTGGGGCCAACGTCCTGACTTTC,CASSLELVSGANVLTF
TRBD1,.,TRBJ1-4,TRBV4-1,15,TGCGCCAGCAGCCACTATGGACAGGAGGGTGGAAAACTGTTTTTT,CASSHYGQEGGKLFF
.,many,TRBJ1-2,TRBV4-1,15,TGCGCCAGCAGCCAAGGGCCGTCACAGAACTATGGCTACACCTTC,CASSQGPSQNYGYTF
TRBD1,many,TRBJ2-7,TRBV20-1,14,TGCAGTGCTAGACCCGGACAGGGGACGTGGGAGCAGTACTTC,CSARPGQGTWEQYF
.,.,TRBJ2-6,TRBV29-1,16,TGCAGCGTCCTACGGGACGGGGTGGCTGGGGCCAACGTCCTGACTTTC,CSVLRDGVAGANVLTF
.,many,TRBJ2-3,TRBV20-1,13,TGCAGTGCCTCGGGATCTTGGACCGATACGCAGTATTTT,CSASGSWTDTQYF
.,.,TRBJ2-3,TRBV5-1,15,TGCGCCAGCAGCTTCCGGGCTTTGAGTATGGATACGCAGTATTTT,CASSFRALSMDTQYF
.,many,TRBJ2-7,TRBV7-8,16,TGTGCCAGCAGCTTAGATTACCGGCAGGGAATCTACGAGCAGTACTTC,CASSLDYRQGIYEQYF
TRBD2,few,TRBJ2-3,TRBV6-6,14,TGTGCCAGCAGCGAGCGGGGGGGCACAGATACGCAGTATTTT,CASSERGGTDTQYF
.,many,TRBJ1-1,TRBV3-1,15,TGTGCCAGCAGCCAAGGTCCGGGAGGGAACACTGAAGCTTTCTTT,CASSQGPGGNTEAFF
.,many,TRBJ2-3,TRBV9,14,TGTGCCAGCAGCGTAGACAGCTTCACAGATACGCAGTATTTT,CASSVDSFTDTQYF
TRBD1,few,TRBJ1-2,TRBV2,12,TGTGCCAGCGGACAGGGCAGGAACTACGACACCTTC,CASGQGRNYDTF
.,.,TRBJ2-5,TRBV18,15,TGTGCCAGCTCACCACTCGCGGGGTACCAAGAGACCCAGTACTTC,CASSPLAGYQETQYF
.,many,TRBJ1-6,TRBV28,15,TGTGCCAGCAGTTTTTTGGACGGCTATAATTCACCCCTCCACTTT,CASSFLDGYNSPLHF
TRBD1,few,TRBJ2-7,TRBV12-3/TRBV12-4,14,TGTGCCAGCAGCCATATGACAGGGGACCGCGAGCAGTACTTC,CASSHMTGDREQYF
.,many,TRBJ1-2,TRBV15,14,TGTGCCACCAGCAGAGATCTGGGAGTAGGCGGCTACACCTTC,CATSRDLGVGGYTF
TRBD2,many,TRBJ2-3,TRBV18,15,TGTGCCAGCTCACCCGGACTAGCGGCCACAGATACGCAGTATTTT,CASSPGLAATDTQYF
.,.,TRBJ2-1,TRBV2,11,TGTGCCAGCAAGACCATCAATGAGCAGTTCTTC,CASKTINEQFF
TRBD2,.,TRBJ2-7,TRBV20-1,13,TGCAGTGCTAGGAGGGACTACCCCTACGAGCAGTACTTC,CSARRDYPYEQYF
TRBD1,many,TRBJ2-2,TRBV2,14,TGTGCCAGTGGTCCGACAGGGACCGTGAGGGAGCTGTTTTTT,CASGPTGTVRELFF
TRBD1,many,TRBJ1-6,TRBV5-6,15,TGTGCCAGCAGCAGACAGGGCGCCTATAATTCACCCCTCCACTTT,CASSRQGAYNSPLHF
.,few,TRBJ2-7,TRBV3-1,11,TGTGCCAGCAGCCACCACTACGAGCAGTACTTC,CASSHHYEQYF
TRBD1,.,TRBJ2-5,TRBV28,12,TGTGCCAGCTGGACAGGCCCAGCGACCCAGTACTTC,CASWTGPATQYF
.,few,TRBJ2-7,TRBV29-1,14,TGCAGCGTTGATATGGACAGTAGACCCTACGAGCAGTACTTC,CSVDMDSRPYEQYF
.,few,TRBJ1-6,TRBV3-1,17,TGTGCCAGCAGCCCAAGGGTGGGGACCTCCTATAATTCACCCCTCCACTTT,CASSPRVGTSYNSPLHF
TRBD1,.,TRBJ1-4,TRBV5-1,15,TGCGCCAGCAGCCCCGGGACAGGGGGACGGGAAAAACTGTTTTTT,CASSPGTGGREKLFF
.,.,TRBJ2-7,TRBV7-9,12,TGTGCCAGCAGTTTGGACTCGGCCGAGCAGTACTTC,CASSLDSAEQYF